This T cell receptor (beta chain) was sequenced for a study of T cell changes during pregnancy in multiple sclerosis. Produced via immunoSEQ multiplex PCR; TCRdb's table is partial and in-frame only. The data show about 28,000 clones, 75% to 90% seen once. The source is a female donor with multiple sclerosis, enrolled in a pregnancy study. This sample comprised CD4+ T cells from peripheral blood mononuclear cells, obtained in the second trimester of pregnancy.

CDR3: CASSIVAGVSYEQYF. CDR3 nucleotides: TGTGCCAGTAGTATAGTAGCGGGGGTATCCTACGAGCAGTACTTC. V and J are TRBV19 and TRBJ2-7, with 9 bases matching TRBD2. The CDR3 spans 15 residues. Germline assignment: CDR1 LNHDA and CDR2 SQIVND (reference sequence). V lost 1 base, J lost 1 base, and 2 bases stayed unmatched.